This TCR beta chain was identified during a study of control samples from healthy donors and cancer patients. Trimming took 0 bases from V and 3 from J, leaving 18 bases between them. This CDR3 comprises 17 residues. Using immunoSEQ multiplex PCR, the repertoire was profiled, and TCRdb retains in-frame clones only, with some absent. The data show about 120,000 clones, more than 70% seen once. V gene TRBV5-3 combines with J gene TRBJ2-5; D is possibly TRBD1 or TRBD2 (5 bases each). TRBV5-3 is known as an ORF, though its function is uncertain. The specimen sequenced was blood. This sequence originates from a man aged 55 to 70 in good health. In DNA form, the CDR3 reads TGTGCCAGAAGCTTGGGTGCCGGGACGGCCGGTGAAGAGACCCAGTACTTC. As protein: CARSLGAGTAGEETQYF.